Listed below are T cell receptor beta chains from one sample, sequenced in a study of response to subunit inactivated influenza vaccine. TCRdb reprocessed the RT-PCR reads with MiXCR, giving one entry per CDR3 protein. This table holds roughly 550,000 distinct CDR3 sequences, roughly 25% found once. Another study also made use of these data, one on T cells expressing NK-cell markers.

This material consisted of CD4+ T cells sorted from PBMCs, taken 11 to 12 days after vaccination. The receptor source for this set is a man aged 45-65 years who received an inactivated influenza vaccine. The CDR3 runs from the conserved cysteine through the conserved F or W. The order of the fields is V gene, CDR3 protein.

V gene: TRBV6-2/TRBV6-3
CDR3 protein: CASSLGRGFNQPQHF

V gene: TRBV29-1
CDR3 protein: CSVSKTSGGYNEQFF

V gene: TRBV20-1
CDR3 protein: CSADLRDRGLGNYGYTF

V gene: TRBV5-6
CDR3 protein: CASSFISGDEQFF

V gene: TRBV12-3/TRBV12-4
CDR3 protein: CASAWWRVGGELFF

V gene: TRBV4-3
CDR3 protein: CASSPRPGVEQFF

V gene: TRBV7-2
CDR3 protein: CASSYPPSTETQYF

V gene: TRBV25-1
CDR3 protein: CASSTSGTVQETQYF

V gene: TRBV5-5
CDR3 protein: CASSLGGGKGYEQYF

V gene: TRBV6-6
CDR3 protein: CAGGAETYNEQFF

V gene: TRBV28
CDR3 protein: CASSRTTGGLNQPQHF

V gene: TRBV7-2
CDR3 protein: CASSLEQGARKLFF

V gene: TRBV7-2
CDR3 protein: CASSLSVITYNEQFF

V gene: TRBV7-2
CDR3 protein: CASSLRQGTSYNEQFF

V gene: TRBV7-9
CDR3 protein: CASRPSTSGVGAQYF

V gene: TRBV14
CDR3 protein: CASRKLTGNAYGYTF